What follows are 32 T cell receptor beta chains derived from one specimen sequenced in a study of shared clonotypes between healthy human individuals. The data were produced by immunoSEQ multiplex PCR, yet TCRdb's version contains in-frame clones alone and is incomplete. The table has about 2.5 million clones, 85% to 95% seen once. The source material was naive CD4+ T cells from PBMCs. Subset here: CD45RA+ positively selected. Receptors originate from a man younger than 35 in good health. Some clones in this sample may be carry-over from other donors' samples.

This chain links TRBV5-4 with TRBJ2-7; D possibly uses TRBD1 or TRBD2 (5 bases each). This CDR3 has 14 residues. In germline, CDR1 is SGHNT, CDR2 YYREEE (reference sequence). Trimming stripped 2 bases from V and 1 base from J, with 10 bases between. DNA for the CDR3: TGTGCCAGCAGCTTCTGGGACGGATCCTACGAGCAGTACTTC. Translated, it gives CASSFWDGSYEQYF.

V usage is TRBV11-2 and J usage is TRBJ2-1; weak D call: TRBD2 (6 bases). The germline V gene has CDR1 SGHAT and CDR2 FQNNGV. The V end was cut by 3 bases, the J end by 3 bases, with 15 bases between. The CDR3 has 16 amino acids. CDR3 nucleotide sequence: TGTGCCAGCAGCTTTGGAGGGACCAATCGCTACAATGAGCAGTTCTTC. Translation gives CASSFGGTNRYNEQFF.

V gene TRBV5-4 combines with J gene TRBJ1-2, with a weak D call TRBD1 (6 bases). The CDR3 spans 13 residues. The ends were cut back, 0 bases at V and 8 bases at J, with 11 bases in the middle. CDR1 and CDR2 (germline): SGHNT, YYREEE (reference sequence). Here the CDR3 reads CASSLAGAWGYTF. As DNA, the CDR3 is TGTGCCAGCAGCTTGGCGGGGGCCTGGGGCTACACCTTC.

V and J are TRBV4-2 and TRBJ1-4; 10 nucleotides match TRBD1. J lost 8 bases, V lost 4 bases, and 4 bases had no gene match. Germline lookup yields CDR1 LGHNA and CDR2 YNFKEQ. The CDR3 is 14 residues long. In DNA form, the CDR3 reads TGTGCCAGCAGCCCCGGGACAGGGGTCGAAAAACTGTTTTTT. The encoded protein is CASSPGTGVEKLFF.

The chain carries TRBV27 and TRBJ2-3; either TRBD1 or TRBD2 may supply D (5 bases each). This CDR3 has 14 amino acids. V was clipped by 3 bases and J by 8 bases, with 15 bases between them. The germline gives CDR1 MNHEY, CDR2 SMNVEV (reference sequence). In DNA, the CDR3 is TGTGCCAGCAGTTTGCCGGGAATGGGGCGTACGCAGTATTTT. It translates to CASSLPGMGRTQYF.

Comments on this clone: Within the sample, other DNA sequences also encode this same CDR3. V gene TRBV7-2 combines with J gene TRBJ1-2; D is undetermined. CDR3 length equals 13 residues. Germline lookup yields CDR1 SGHTA and CDR2 FQGNSA. Trimming removed 5 bases at V and 4 bases at J, with 11 bases between. In DNA, the CDR3 is TGTGCCAGCAGCCAAGGACCGAGCTATGGCTACACCTTC. Translation: CASSQGPSYGYTF.

The V call is TRBV18, the J call TRBJ2-7; D is tentatively TRBD1 or TRBD2 (5 bases each). The V gene lost 3 bases and the J gene lost 2 bases, with 17 bases spanning the gap. Germline CDR1 is KGHSH and CDR2 is LQKENI. The CDR3 contains 16 residues. In nucleotides, the CDR3 is TGTGCCAGCTCACCCCTTTCCCCCGGGGCCACCTACGAGCAGTACTTC. Its translation: CASSPLSPGATYEQYF.

V usage is TRBV18 and J usage is TRBJ1-4; 12 bases map to TRBD1. The germline gives CDR1 KGHSH, CDR2 LQKENI. The CDR3 extends over 16 amino acids. J was trimmed by 2 bases and V by 2 bases; bases with no gene match: 0. In DNA form, the CDR3 reads TGTGCCAGCTCACCAGGGACAGGGGGCACTAATGAAAAACTGTTTTTT. It codes for CASSPGTGGTNEKLFF.

This chain connects TRBV25-1 to TRBJ2-1; weak D call: TRBD2 (5 bases). CDR1 MGHDK and CDR2 SYGVNS come from the germline V gene. V was shortened by 6 bases and J by 5 bases, with 20 bases between the two germline ends. The CDR3 extends over 16 amino acids. The CDR3 nucleotides read TGTGCCAGCAGCCCCTCTAGCTTCGGGGTTCACAATGAGCAGTTCTTC. Translated, it gives CASSPSSFGVHNEQFF.

V usage is TRBV28 and J usage is TRBJ1-1, with a possible D match to TRBD1 (5 bases). This CDR3 has 12 amino acids. Germline V gene sequence: CDR1 MDHEN, CDR2 SYDVKM. V was clipped by 5 bases and J by 9 bases, with 13 bases between them. The CDR3 protein is CASSAPRGKAFF. The DNA of the CDR3 is TGTGCCAGCAGTGCGCCGAGGGGAAAAGCTTTCTTT.

The chain joins TRBV5-6 to TRBJ1-2; weak D call: TRBD1 (6 bases). Looked up from germline, CDR1 is SGHDT and CDR2 is YYEEEE. Trimming removed 3 bases from V and 4 bases from J, with 19 bases in between. The CDR3 sequence is 16 residues long. The CDR3 sequence: CASSSRQVRPIYGYTF. The CDR3 DNA reads as TGTGCCAGCAGCTCCCGACAGGTTCGACCAATCTATGGCTACACCTTC.

The chain is built from TRBV6-1 and TRBJ2-1; D may match TRBD1 or TRBD2 (5 bases each). Trimming took 5 bases from V and 4 from J, leaving 12 bases between them. The germline gives CDR1 MNHNS, CDR2 SASEGT. The CDR3 has 14 residues. The CDR3: CASSPGTRYNEQFF. The DNA of the CDR3 is TGTGCCAGCAGTCCGGGGACCAGATACAATGAGCAGTTCTTC.

The J gene is TRBJ2-3, the V gene TRBV5-6; D is ambiguous. V was cut by 1 base and J by 3 bases, with 12 bases left in between. CDR3 size: 15 residues. Germline CDR1 and CDR2: SGHDT and YYEEEE. This chain's CDR3 is CASSLTAGKTDTQYF. CDR3 sequence (DNA): TGTGCCAGCAGCTTGACGGCAGGTAAAACAGATACGCAGTATTTT.

The J gene is TRBJ2-2, the V gene TRBV7-2; maybe TRBD2 (6 bases). The CDR3 length is 17 residues. Germline V gives CDR1 SGHTA, CDR2 FQGNSA. Trimming left V 1 base short and J 2 bases short, with 14 bases between. The CDR3 nucleotides are TGTGCCAGCAGCTTAGTGGGGTGGGACTCAAACACCGGGGAGCTGTTTTTT. Protein product: CASSLVGWDSNTGELFF.

This chain links TRBV4-1 with TRBJ1-5, with unresolved D. Germline CDR1 is MGHRA and CDR2 is YSYEKL. The V gene lost 1 base and the J gene lost 9 bases, with 16 bases spanning the gap. The CDR3 loop spans 15 amino acids. The CDR3 nucleotides are TGCGCCAGCAGCCAAGTTTCCAACGCCCCGGGGCCCCAGCATTTT. Residues: CASSQVSNAPGPQHF.

In this sample, this clone turned up once. The chain recombines TRBV6-6 with TRBJ1-2; D is possibly TRBD1 (6 bases). Trimming took off 4 bases at V and 2 bases at J, with 11 bases between the two ends. The CDR3 extends over 14 amino acids. The germline V gene encodes CDR1 MNHNY and CDR2 SVGAGI (reference sequence). The CDR3 DNA is TGTGCCAGCAGTTCAAACAGGGCGAACTATGGCTACACCTTC. It translates to CASSSNRANYGYTF.

This chain joins TRBV27 and TRBJ2-1; D is unclear. Trimming took 5 bases from V and 0 from J, leaving 11 bases between them. The CDR3 is 15 residues long. Looked up from germline, CDR1 is MNHEY and CDR2 is SMNVEV (reference sequence). The CDR3, as DNA: TGTGCCAGCAGTGGCGAACTAAGCTCCTACAATGAGCAGTTCTTC. Residues: CASSGELSSYNEQFF.

This chain uses TRBV4-1 with TRBJ2-7, with 9 bases aligning to TRBD1. Per germline, CDR1 MGHRA and CDR2 YSYEKL. The V and J ends lost 5 bases and 4 bases, in that order; junction bases with no gene match: 6. This CDR3 region has 14 residues. The CDR3 here is CASSARDRAYEQYF. CDR3 bases: TGCGCCAGCAGCGCCCGGGACAGGGCTTACGAGCAGTACTTC.

The V call is TRBV18, the J call TRBJ2-5; 12 bases map to TRBD1. Per the germline V gene, CDR1 is KGHSH and CDR2 is LQKENI. The CDR3 consists of 16 residues. Trimming cost V 3 bases and J 4 bases; bases outside gene matches: 6. The CDR3 DNA reads as TGTGCCAGCTCACCCACGAGGGACAGGGGGCGAGAGACCCAGTACTTC. It encodes CASSPTRDRGRETQYF.

V gene TRBV4-1 combines with J gene TRBJ2-7; 8 positions agree with TRBD1. The length of the CDR3 is 16 residues. The germline gives CDR1 MGHRA, CDR2 YSYEKL. After removal of 4 bases from V and 1 base from J, the junction contained 9 bases not matched to a gene. The CDR3 DNA reads TGCGCCAGCAGCCCCTACCCCCAGGGGGCGTCCTACGAGCAGTACTTC. This gives the protein CASSPYPQGASYEQYF.

The V and J genes are TRBV4-1 and TRBJ2-6; 7 bases fit TRBD1. CDR3 size: 16 residues. Germline assignment: CDR1 MGHRA and CDR2 YSYEKL. With 4 bases clipped from V and 0 bases from J, the junction kept 3 bases outside the gene matches. The CDR3 loop reads CASSPDRVSGANVLTF. The CDR3 DNA reads TGCGCCAGCAGCCCCGACAGGGTCTCTGGGGCCAACGTCCTGACTTTC.

Worth noting for this clone: The CDR3 carries no conserved terminal phenylalanine or tryptophan, so it likely arises from a read error. The DNA is left out, because the CDR3 cannot be placed on it with certainty; the CDR3 is given as TCRdb lists it. The chain has TRBV6-1 and TRBJ2-7; whether TRBD1, the table's D call, matches the DNA was not checked. Germline V lookup: CDR1 MNHNS, CDR2 SASEGT. The CDR3 has 12 amino acids, counting both end residues. Here the CDR3 reads CASSERQGQVSL.

The V gene is TRBV28, the J gene TRBJ1-1; D is undetermined. Germline V gene lookup returns CDR1 MDHEN and CDR2 SYDVKM. This CDR3 has 14 residues. V dropped 8 bases and J dropped 0 bases, with 13 bases sitting between them. CDR3 amino acids: CASVRGGMNTEAFF. Here the CDR3 DNA reads TGTGCCAGCGTACGGGGAGGGATGAACACTGAAGCTTTCTTT.

This sequence joins TRBV18 and TRBJ1-2; D call uncertain. V lost 3 bases and J lost 8, with 10 bases in between. Germline V gene data show CDR1 as KGHSH and CDR2 as LQKENI. The CDR3 is 12 residues long. In DNA, the CDR3 is TGTGCCAGCTCACCTGGGGTCCAGGGCTACACCTTC. Protein: CASSPGVQGYTF. Full variable domain (rest looked up from reference TRBV18 and TRBJ1-2): NAGVMQNPRHLVRRRGQEARLRCSPMKGHSHVYWYRQLPEEGLKFMVYLQKENIIDESGMPKERFSAEFPKEGPSILRIQQVVRGDSAAYFCASSPGVQGYTFGSGTRLTVV.

The V and J genes are TRBV6-5 and TRBJ1-2; 9 nucleotides agree with TRBD1. The CDR3 has 14 residues. The ends lost 6 bases at V and 1 base at J; junction bases unmatched: 3. Germline loops: CDR1 MNHEY, CDR2 SVGAGI. The CDR3 DNA reads TGTGCCAGCAGACCGGGACAGGGTAACTATGGCTACACCTTC. Translation: CASRPGQGNYGYTF.

The genes are TRBV19 and TRBJ1-2; 10 positions match TRBD1. The CDR3 totals 14 residues. Looked up from germline, CDR1 is LNHDA and CDR2 is SQIVND (reference sequence). The V gene end was trimmed by 3 bases and the J gene end by 6 bases; junction bases not matched to a gene: 4. The CDR3 spells CASSMTGGDHGYTF. The CDR3 bases are TGTGCCAGTAGTATGACAGGGGGCGATCATGGCTACACCTTC. Drawing the rest from reference TRBV19 and TRBJ1-2, the complete variable domain is DGGITQSPKYLFRKEGQNVTLSCEQNLNHDAMYWYRQDPGQGLRLIYYSQIVNDFQKGDIAEGYSVSREKKESFPLTVTSAQKNPTAFYLCASSMTGGDHGYTFGSGTRLTVV.

This chain links TRBV5-6 with TRBJ2-7, with TRBD1 as a possible D gene (6 bases). The germline V gene has CDR1 SGHDT and CDR2 YYEEEE. The CDR3 consists of 15 residues. Trimming removed 3 bases at V and 3 bases at J, with 16 bases between. CDR3 sequence: CASSSQGILRYEQYF. The CDR3 DNA reads as TGTGCCAGCAGCTCCCAGGGGATTCTGCGCTACGAGCAGTACTTC.

V and J are TRBV5-1 and TRBJ2-7; 11 nucleotides agree with TRBD2. The J segment lost 2 bases and the V segment lost 3 bases, leaving 13 bases of the junction unmatched. The CDR3 runs 18 residues. Germline V gene lookup returns CDR1 SGHRS and CDR2 YFSETQ. CDR3 nucleotides: TGCGCCAGCAGCTCCGGAGTCCTAGCGGGAGGATCTCCCTACGAGCAGTACTTC. It specifies CASSSGVLAGGSPYEQYF.

The V gene is TRBV5-4, the J gene TRBJ2-1; D not resolved. CDR3 length: 12 amino acids. Trimming pared 4 bases from V and 9 bases from J, leaving 11 bases between. CDR1 is SGHNT, CDR2 YYREEE, per germline (reference sequence). CDR3 loop: CASSPLGGEQFF. CDR3 bases: TGTGCCAGCAGCCCTCTTGGTGGTGAGCAGTTCTTC. The full variable domain, completed using reference TRBV5-4 and TRBJ2-1, is ETGVTQSPTHLIKTRGQQVTLRCSSQSGHNTVSWYQQALGQGPQFIFQYYREEENGRGNFPPRFSGLQFPNYSSELNVNALELDDSALYLCASSPLGGEQFFGPGTRLTVL.

V is TRBV19 and J is TRBJ1-3; possible D gene TRBD1, 5 bases. CDR3 length: 13 residues. The ends were cut back, 7 bases at V and 1 base at J, with 8 bases in the middle. CDR1 LNHDA and CDR2 SQIVND come from the germline V gene (reference sequence). The CDR3 DNA sequence: TGTGCCAGTACGCCAGGGTCTGGAAACACCATATATTTT. This translates into CASTPGSGNTIYF.

This chain connects TRBV28 to TRBJ1-3, with D possibly TRBD1 on 5 matching bases. This CDR3 has 15 residues. Trimming left V 6 bases short and J 0 bases short, with 12 bases between. Germline V lookup: CDR1 MDHEN, CDR2 SYDVKM. The CDR3 coding sequence is TGTGCCAGCAGGAGACAGCCCCTCTCTGGAAACACCATATATTTT. Its translation is CASRRQPLSGNTIYF.

The rearrangement uses TRBV5-1 and TRBJ1-2; perhaps TRBD1 as D (5 bases). Germline loops: CDR1 SGHRS, CDR2 YFSETQ. The V end lost 4 bases, the J end lost 1 base, and 17 bases lay between the germline ends. The CDR3 covers 16 residues. The CDR3 region has the DNA TGCGCCAGCAGCCCCCAGGCAGGGCCGCTTAACTATGGCTACACCTTC. As protein: CASSPQAGPLNYGYTF.